What follows are 6 T cell receptor beta chains derived from one specimen sequenced in a study of sequential checkpoint blockade in melanoma. The assay was immunoSEQ multiplex PCR, and TCRdb's table has in-frame clones only and misses some. This sample carries 40,000 or so clones, 75% to 90% of them seen once, and the ten largest clones take 9% to 15%. Specified treatment: randomized to nivolumab then ipilimumab (arm A) or the reverse (arm B). Sequenced material: CD8+ T cells sorted from blood (inferred from file names), taken from a patient given nivolumab and ipilimumab in sequence. Receptors were obtained from a human donor with melanoma.

This clone has just a few counts. V is TRBV27 and J is TRBJ2-1; no clear D gene. Trimming took 6 bases from V and 5 from J, leaving 8 bases between them. The CDR3 consists of 12 residues. Germline loops: CDR1 MNHEY, CDR2 SMNVEV (reference sequence). The CDR3 loop is CASSSGNNEQFF. Here the CDR3 DNA reads TGTGCCAGCAGCTCAGGAAACAATGAGCAGTTCTTC.

This rearrangement joins TRBV4-3 to TRBJ2-7, with 8 bases fitting TRBD2. The CDR3 is 15 amino acids. The V gene end was trimmed by 0 bases and the J gene end by 5 bases; junction bases not matched to a gene: 6. From germline, CDR1 is LGHNA and CDR2 YSLEER. The CDR3: CASSQDTGGPDEQYF. The CDR3 DNA follows: TGCGCCAGCAGCCAAGATACGGGAGGGCCCGACGAGCAGTACTTC.

This clone was seen just once. The genes are TRBV9 and TRBJ2-3; 9 bases fit TRBD1. CDR1 is SGDLS and CDR2 is YYNGEE in the germline V gene. The CDR3 is 16 amino acids. J gave up 0 bases and V 4 bases, and 6 bases lay outside the gene matches. The CDR3 DNA reads TGTGCCAGCAGCACCGGACAGGGGCGTAGCACAGATACGCAGTATTTT. Amino acids: CASSTGQGRSTDTQYF.

This clone has only a few counts. The chain is built from TRBV7-8 and TRBJ2-7; possibly TRBD2 for D (6 bases). Trimming left V 5 bases short and J 5 bases short, with 16 bases between. CDR3 length equals 14 residues. Germline assignment: CDR1 SGHVS and CDR2 FQNEAQ. CDR3 region: CASSPLTGVHEQYV. The CDR3 DNA reads TGTGCCAGCAGCCCCCTGACGGGAGTTCACGAGCAGTACGTC.

This chain's CDR3 is CASSLDLQGGAKNIQYF. The CDR3 DNA reads as TGTGCCAGCAGCTTAGATCTACAGGGGGGAGCCAAAAACATTCAGTACTTC. The chain links TRBV7-6 to TRBJ2-4, with 8 bases that match TRBD1. There are 17 residues in the CDR3. The germline V gene encodes CDR1 SGHVS and CDR2 FNYEAQ. V was clipped by 1 base and J by 0 bases; unmatched bases: 5.

The V gene is TRBV7-6, the J gene TRBJ2-5; D is ambiguous. The CDR3 consists of 12 residues. Germline lookup yields CDR1 SGHVS and CDR2 FNYEAQ. V dropped 5 bases and J dropped 0 bases, with 4 bases sitting between them. CDR3 bases: TGTGCCAGCAGCCCGTACCAAGAGACCCAGTACTTC. Translating it yields CASSPYQETQYF.